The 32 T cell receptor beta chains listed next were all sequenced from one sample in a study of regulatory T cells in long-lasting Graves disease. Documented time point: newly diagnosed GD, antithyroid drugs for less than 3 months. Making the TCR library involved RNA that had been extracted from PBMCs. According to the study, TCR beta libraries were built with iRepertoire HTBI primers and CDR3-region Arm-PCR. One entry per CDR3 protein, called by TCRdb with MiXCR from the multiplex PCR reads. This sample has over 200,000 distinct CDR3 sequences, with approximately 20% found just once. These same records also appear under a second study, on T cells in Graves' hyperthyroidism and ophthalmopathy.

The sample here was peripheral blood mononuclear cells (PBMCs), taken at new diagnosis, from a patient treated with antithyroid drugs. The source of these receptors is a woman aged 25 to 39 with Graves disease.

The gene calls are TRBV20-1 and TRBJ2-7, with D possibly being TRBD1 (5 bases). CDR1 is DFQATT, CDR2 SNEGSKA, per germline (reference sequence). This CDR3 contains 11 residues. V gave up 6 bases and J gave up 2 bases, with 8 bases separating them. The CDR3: CSAMTAYEQYF. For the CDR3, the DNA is TGCAGTGCAATGACAGCCTACGAGCAGTACTTC.

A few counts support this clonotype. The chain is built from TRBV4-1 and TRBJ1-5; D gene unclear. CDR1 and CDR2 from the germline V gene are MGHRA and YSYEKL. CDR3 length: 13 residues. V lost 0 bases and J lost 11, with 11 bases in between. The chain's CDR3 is CASSQDERQSQHF. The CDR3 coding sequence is TGCGCCAGCAGCCAAGATGAAAGGCAGTCCCAGCATTTT.

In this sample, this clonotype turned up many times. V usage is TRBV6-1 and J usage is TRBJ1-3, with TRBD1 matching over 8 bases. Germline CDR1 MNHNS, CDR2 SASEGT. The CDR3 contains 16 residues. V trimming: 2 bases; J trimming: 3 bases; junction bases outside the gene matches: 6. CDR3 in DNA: TGTGCCAGCAGTGAATCCACAGGGGGTCTTGGAAACACCATATATTTT. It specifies CASSESTGGLGNTIYF.

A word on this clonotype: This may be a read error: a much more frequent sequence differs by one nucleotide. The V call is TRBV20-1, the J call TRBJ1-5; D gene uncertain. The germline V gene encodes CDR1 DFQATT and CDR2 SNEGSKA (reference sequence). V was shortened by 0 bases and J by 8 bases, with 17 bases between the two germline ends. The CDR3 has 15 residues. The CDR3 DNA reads TGCAGTGCTAGAGATTCGGGCCTGGGAGGGAAGCCCCAGCATTTT. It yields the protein CSARDSGLGGKPQHF.

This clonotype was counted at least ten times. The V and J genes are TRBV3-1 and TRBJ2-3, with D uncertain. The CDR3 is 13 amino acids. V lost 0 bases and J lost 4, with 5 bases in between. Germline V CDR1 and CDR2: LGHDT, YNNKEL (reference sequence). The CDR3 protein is CASSQDPADTQYF. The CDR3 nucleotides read TGTGCCAGCAGCCAAGATCCAGCAGATACGCAGTATTTT.

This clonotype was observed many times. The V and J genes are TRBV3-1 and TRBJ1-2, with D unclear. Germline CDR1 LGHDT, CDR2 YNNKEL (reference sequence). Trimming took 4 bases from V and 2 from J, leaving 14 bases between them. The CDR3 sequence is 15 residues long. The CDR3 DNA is TGTGCCAGCAGCCCACGTGAAACCCAGAACTATGGCTACACCTTC. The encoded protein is CASSPRETQNYGYTF.

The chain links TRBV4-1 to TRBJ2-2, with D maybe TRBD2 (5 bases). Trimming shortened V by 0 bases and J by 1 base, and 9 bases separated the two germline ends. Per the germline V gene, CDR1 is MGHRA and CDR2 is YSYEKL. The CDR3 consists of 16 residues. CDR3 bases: TGCGCCAGCAGCCAAGACTTGCGGGTGAACACCGGGGAGCTGTTTTTT. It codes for CASSQDLRVNTGELFF.

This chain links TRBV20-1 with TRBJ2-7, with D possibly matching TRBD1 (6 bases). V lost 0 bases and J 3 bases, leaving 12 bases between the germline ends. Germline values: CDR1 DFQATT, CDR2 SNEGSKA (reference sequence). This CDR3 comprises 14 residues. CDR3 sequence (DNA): TGCAGTGCTAGAGATCTTAAGGGGGACTACGAGCAGTACTTC. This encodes CSARDLKGDYEQYF.

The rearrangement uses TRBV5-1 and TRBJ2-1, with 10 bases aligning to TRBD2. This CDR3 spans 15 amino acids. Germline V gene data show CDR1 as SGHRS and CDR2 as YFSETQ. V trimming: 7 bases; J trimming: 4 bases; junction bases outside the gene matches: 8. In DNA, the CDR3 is TGCGCCAGCCGACCGACTAGCGGGTTATACAATGAGCAGTTCTTC. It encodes CASRPTSGLYNEQFF.

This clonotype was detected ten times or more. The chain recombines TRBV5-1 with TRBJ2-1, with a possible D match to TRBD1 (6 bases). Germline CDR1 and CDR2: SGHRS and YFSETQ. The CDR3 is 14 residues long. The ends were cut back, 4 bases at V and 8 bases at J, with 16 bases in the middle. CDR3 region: CASSPRLGAHEQFF. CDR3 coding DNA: TGCGCCAGCAGCCCTCGGTTGGGGGCCCATGAGCAGTTCTTC.

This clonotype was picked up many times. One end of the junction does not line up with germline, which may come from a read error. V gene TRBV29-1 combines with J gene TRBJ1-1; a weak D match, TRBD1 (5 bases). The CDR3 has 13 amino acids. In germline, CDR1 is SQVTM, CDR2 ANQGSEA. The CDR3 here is CSVEDPQGLELVF. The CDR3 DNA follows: TGCAGCGTTGAAGACCCTCAGGGATTGGAGTTGGTCTTT.

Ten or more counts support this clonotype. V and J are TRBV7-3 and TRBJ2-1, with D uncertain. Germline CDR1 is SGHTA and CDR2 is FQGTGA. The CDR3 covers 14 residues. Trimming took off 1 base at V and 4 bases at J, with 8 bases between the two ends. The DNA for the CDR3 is TGTGCCAGCAGCTTAAGCACCTTTTACAATGAGCAGTTCTTC. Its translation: CASSLSTFYNEQFF.

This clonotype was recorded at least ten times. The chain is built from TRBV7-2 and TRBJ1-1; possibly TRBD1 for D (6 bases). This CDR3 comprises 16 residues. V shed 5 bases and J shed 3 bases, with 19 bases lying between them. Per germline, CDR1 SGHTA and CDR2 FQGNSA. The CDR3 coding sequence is TGTGCCAGCAGCCCACAGGGAGCGAATCGGCACACTGAAGCTTTCTTT. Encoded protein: CASSPQGANRHTEAFF.

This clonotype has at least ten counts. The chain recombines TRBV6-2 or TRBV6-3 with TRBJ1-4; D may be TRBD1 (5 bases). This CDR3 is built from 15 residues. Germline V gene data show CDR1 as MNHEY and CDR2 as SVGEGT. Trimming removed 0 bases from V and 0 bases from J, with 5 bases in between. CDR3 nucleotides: TGTGCCAGCAGTTACTCGGGGGCAACTAATGAAAAACTGTTTTTT. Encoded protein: CASSYSGATNEKLFF.

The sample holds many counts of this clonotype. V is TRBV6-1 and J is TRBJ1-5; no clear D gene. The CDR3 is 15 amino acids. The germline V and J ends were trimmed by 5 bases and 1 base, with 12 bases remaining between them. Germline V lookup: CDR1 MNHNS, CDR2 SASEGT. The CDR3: CASSSGIGSNQPQHF. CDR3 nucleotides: TGTGCCAGCAGTAGTGGCATTGGGAGCAATCAGCCCCAGCATTTT.

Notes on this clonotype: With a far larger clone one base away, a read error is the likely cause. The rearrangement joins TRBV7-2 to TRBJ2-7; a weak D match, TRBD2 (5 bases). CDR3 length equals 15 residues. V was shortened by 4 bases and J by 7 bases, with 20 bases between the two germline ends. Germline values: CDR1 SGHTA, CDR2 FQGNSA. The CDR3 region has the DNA TGTGCCAGCAGCTATTTGTCGGGGTACGTGAGTGAGCAGTACTTC. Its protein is CASSYLSGYVSEQYF.

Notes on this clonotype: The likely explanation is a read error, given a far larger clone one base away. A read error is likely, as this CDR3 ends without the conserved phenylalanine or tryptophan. The CDR3: CASGNRGPPKTDTEAFL. The DNA of the CDR3 is TGCGCCAGCGGAAACAGGGGGCCCCCTAAGACCGACACTGAAGCTTTCCTT. This chain connects TRBV5-1 to TRBJ2-3; 9 bases line up with TRBD1. The J call is uncertain, as TRBJ1-1 better fits the DNA end. CDR3 size: 17 residues. The germline V gene encodes CDR1 SGHRS and CDR2 YFSETQ.

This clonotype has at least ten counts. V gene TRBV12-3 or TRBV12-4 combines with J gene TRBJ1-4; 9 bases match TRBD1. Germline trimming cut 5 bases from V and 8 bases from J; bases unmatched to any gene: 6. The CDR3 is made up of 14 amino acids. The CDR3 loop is CASSPGTGREKLFF. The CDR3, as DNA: TGTGCCAGCAGTCCCGGGACAGGGCGCGAAAAACTGTTTTTT.

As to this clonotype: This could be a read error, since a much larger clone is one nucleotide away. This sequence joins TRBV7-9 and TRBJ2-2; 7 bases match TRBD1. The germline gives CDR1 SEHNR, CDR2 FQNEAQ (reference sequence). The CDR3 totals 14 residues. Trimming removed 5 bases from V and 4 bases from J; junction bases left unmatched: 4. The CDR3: CASSPGTATGELFF. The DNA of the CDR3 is TGTGCCAGCAGCCCCGGGACAGCCACCGGGGAGCTGTTTTTT.

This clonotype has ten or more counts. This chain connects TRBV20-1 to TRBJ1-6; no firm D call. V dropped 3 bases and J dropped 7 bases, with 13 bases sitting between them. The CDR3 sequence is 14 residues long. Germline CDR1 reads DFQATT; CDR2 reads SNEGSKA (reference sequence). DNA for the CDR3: TGCAGTGCTAGTAGGGCGCCTCAGAATTCACCCCTCCACTTT. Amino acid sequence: CSASRAPQNSPLHF.

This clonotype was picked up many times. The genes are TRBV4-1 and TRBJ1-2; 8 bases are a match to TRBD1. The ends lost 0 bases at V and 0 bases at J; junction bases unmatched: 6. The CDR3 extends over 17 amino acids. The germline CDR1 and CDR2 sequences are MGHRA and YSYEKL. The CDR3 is CASSQEGGQDANYGYTF. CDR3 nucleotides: TGCGCCAGCAGCCAAGAAGGGGGACAGGATGCTAACTATGGCTACACCTTC.

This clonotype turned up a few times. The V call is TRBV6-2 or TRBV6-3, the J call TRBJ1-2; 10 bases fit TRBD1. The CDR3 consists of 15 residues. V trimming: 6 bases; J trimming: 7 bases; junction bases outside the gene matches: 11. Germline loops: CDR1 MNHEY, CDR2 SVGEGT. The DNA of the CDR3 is TGTGCCAGCAGCTACCTGACAGGGGGCTTGCGTGGCTACACCTTC. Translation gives CASSYLTGGLRGYTF.

CDR3 loop: CASSLGWGLAGGADTQYF. The CDR3 region has the DNA TGTGCCAGCAGTTTAGGGTGGGGACTAGCGGGGGGGGCAGATACGCAGTATTTT. This sequence joins TRBV12-3 or TRBV12-4 and TRBJ2-3; 16 bases match TRBD2. J gave up 4 bases and V 1 base, and 5 bases lay outside the gene matches. CDR3 length equals 18 residues.

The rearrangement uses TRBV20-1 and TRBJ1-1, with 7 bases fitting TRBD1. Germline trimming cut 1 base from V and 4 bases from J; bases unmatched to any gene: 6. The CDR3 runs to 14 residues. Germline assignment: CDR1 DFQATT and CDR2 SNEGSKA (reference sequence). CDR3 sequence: CSARGGQFITEAFF. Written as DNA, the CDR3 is TGCAGTGCTAGAGGGGGACAGTTCATCACTGAAGCTTTCTTT.

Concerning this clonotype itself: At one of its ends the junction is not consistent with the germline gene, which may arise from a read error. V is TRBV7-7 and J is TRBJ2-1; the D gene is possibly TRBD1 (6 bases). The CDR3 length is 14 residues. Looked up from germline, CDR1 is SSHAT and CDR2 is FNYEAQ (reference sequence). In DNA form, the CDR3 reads TGTGCTAGCAGCCCCTTGGGGACACACAATGAGCAGTTCTTC. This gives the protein CASSPLGTHNEQFF.

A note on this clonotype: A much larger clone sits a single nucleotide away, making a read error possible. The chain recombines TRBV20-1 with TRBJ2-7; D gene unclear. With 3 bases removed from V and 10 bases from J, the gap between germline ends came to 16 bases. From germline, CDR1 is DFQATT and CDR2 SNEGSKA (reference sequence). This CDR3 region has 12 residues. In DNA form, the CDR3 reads TGCAGTGCTAGCGGCCGGGCCGCCCGTCAGTACTTC. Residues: CSASGRAARQYF.

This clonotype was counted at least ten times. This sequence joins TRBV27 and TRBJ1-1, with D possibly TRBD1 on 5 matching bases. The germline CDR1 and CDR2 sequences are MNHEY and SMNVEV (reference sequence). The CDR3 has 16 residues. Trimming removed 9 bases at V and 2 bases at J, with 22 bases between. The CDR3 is CASCRTTGTFNTEAFF. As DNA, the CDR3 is TGTGCCAGTTGCCGGACGACCGGGACTTTTAACACTGAAGCTTTCTTT.

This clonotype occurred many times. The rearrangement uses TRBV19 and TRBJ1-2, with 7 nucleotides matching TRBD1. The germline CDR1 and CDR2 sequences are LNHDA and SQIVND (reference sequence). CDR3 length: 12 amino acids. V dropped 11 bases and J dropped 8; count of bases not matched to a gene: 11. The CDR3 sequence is CAGTDRAGGYTF. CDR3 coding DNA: TGTGCCGGAACCGACAGGGCGGGGGGCTACACCTTC. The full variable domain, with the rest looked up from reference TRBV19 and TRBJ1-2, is DGGITQSPKYLFRKEGQNVTLSCEQNLNHDAMYWYRQDPGQGLRLIYYSQIVNDFQKGDIAEGYSVSREKKESFPLTVTSAQKNPTAFYLCAGTDRAGGYTFGSGTRLTVV.

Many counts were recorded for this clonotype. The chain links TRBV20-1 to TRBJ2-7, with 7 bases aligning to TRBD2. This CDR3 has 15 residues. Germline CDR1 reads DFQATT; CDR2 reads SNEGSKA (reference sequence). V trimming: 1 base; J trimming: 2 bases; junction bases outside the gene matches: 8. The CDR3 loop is CSARGERGLTYEQYF. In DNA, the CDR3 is TGCAGTGCTAGAGGCGAGCGGGGTCTTACCTACGAGCAGTACTTC.

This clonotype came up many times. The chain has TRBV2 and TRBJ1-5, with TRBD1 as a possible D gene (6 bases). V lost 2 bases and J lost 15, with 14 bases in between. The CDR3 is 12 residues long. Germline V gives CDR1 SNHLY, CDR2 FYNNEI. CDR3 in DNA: TGTGCCAGCAGTGAAAATCGGGACACTTTGCATTTT. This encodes CASSENRDTLHF.

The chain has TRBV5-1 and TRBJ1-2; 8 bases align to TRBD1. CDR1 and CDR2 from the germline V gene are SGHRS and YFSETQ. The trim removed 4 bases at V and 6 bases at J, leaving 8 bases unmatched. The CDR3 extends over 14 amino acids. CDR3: CASSPGTGSNGYTF. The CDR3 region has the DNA TGCGCCAGCAGCCCCGGGACAGGTTCGAATGGCTACACCTTC. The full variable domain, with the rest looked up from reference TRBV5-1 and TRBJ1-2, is KAGVTQTPRYLIKTRGQQVTLSCSPISGHRSVSWYQQTPGQGLQFLFEYFSETQRNKGNFPGRFSGRQFSNSRSEMNVSTLELGDSALYLCASSPGTGSNGYTFGSGTRLTVV.

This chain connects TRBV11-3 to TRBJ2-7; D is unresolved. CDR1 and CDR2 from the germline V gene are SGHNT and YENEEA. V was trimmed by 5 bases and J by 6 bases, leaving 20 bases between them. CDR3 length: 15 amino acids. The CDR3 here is CASSKPGGYHGEQYF. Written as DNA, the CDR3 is TGTGCCAGCAGCAAACCTGGCGGCTACCACGGCGAGCAGTACTTC.